This is a list of T cell receptor beta chains from one sample in a study of shared clonotypes between healthy human individuals. Sequenced by immunoSEQ multiplex PCR; TCRdb stores in-frame clones only, minus some. The table has around 700,000 clones, approximately 74% seen once. The sample comprised memory CD4+ T cells sorted from blood. Every receptor here comes from a woman in her 30s in good health. CDR3s include the opening cysteine and the closing phenylalanine or tryptophan. A D gene is named only where the DNA matches it firmly. Clone size is stated in some rows and not others, as once, few, many or a class when expanded.

TRBV28	TRBD2	TRBJ2-3	.	TGTGCCAGCAGTTTTAGCGGGAGGACCTTCCCAGATACGCAGTATTTT	CASSFSGRTFPDTQYF
TRBV6-1	.	TRBJ2-3	.	TGTGCCAGCAGTCGGGACTGGACAGATACGCAGTATTTT	CASSRDWTDTQYF
TRBV6-5	TRBD2	TRBJ2-1	.	TGTGCCAGCAGTCCTACTAGCGGGAGGGACAATGAGCAGTTCTTC	CASSPTSGRDNEQFF
TRBV2	.	TRBJ1-2	once	TGTGCCAGCACCCAGGACTATGGCTACACCTTC	CASTQDYGYTF
TRBV5-8	.	TRBJ2-1	once	TGTGCCAGCAGCTTGGCGGGCATTAATAATGAGCAGTTCTTC	CASSLAGINNEQFF
TRBV11-2	.	TRBJ2-7	.	TGTGCCAGCAGCCCCCGGGCCTTTCGGATAAACGAGCAGTACTTC	CASSPRAFRINEQYF
TRBV9	TRBD2	TRBJ2-7	many	TGTGCCAGCAGGAGGACTAGCGGCTACGAGCAGTACTTC	CASRRTSGYEQYF
TRBV2	TRBD1	TRBJ2-2	.	TGTGCCAGCAGTGACCGAACCGGGACAGGGGGCCTCACCGGGGAGCTGTTTTTT	CASSDRTGTGGLTGELFF
TRBV7-2	TRBD2	TRBJ2-3	.	TGTGCCAGCAGCCCAGCGTATTCTAGCGGAGCTTACACAGATACGCAGTATTTT	CASSPAYSSGAYTDTQYF
TRBV30	TRBD1	TRBJ2-7	.	TGTGCCTGGAGTGTATGGGACAGGGGTTTCAACGAGCAGTACTTC	CAWSVWDRGFNEQYF
TRBV5-1	.	TRBJ2-3	.	TGCGCCAGCAGCTTTGGAGATACGCAGTATTTT	CASSFGDTQYF
TRBV19	.	TRBJ1-2	.	TGTGCCAGTAGTAGTCCGGAATTTACAGGTAAACGGCGAGGCTACACCTTC	CASSSPEFTGKRRGYTF
TRBV2	.	TRBJ2-5	.	TGTGCCAGTAGGGGGGTTTGGGAGACCCAGTACTTC	CASRGVWETQYF
TRBV28	.	TRBJ1-1	.	TGTGCCAGCAGTCGTCTCGGGGGCGACACTGAAGCTTTCTTT	CASSRLGGDTEAFF
TRBV9	TRBD1	TRBJ2-5	.	TGTGCCAGCAGCGTCGACAGGGCCCAAGAGACCCAGTACTTC	CASSVDRAQETQYF
TRBV5-1	TRBD2	TRBJ2-7	.	TGCGCCAGCAGCTCCATAGCGGGAGGTCTTTCTCACGAGCAGTACTTC	CASSSIAGGLSHEQYF
TRBV4-2	TRBD1	TRBJ1-5	once	TGTGCCAGCCAGGGACAGGGGGATAGCAATCAGCCCCAGCATTTT	CASQGQGDSNQPQHF
TRBV6-8	TRBD2	TRBJ2-1	.	TGTGCCAGCATCGAACGGACTAGGTCCTACAATGAGCAGTTCTTC	CASIERTRSYNEQFF
TRBV5-4	.	TRBJ1-2	.	TGTGCCAGCAGCTTTGTCGACTATGGCTACACCTTC	CASSFVDYGYTF
TRBV9	TRBD1	TRBJ1-2	.	TGTGCCAGCAGCGTAGGACAGGGTGATGGCTACACCTTC	CASSVGQGDGYTF
TRBV5-8	.	TRBJ2-5	.	TGTGCCAGCAGCGGGAGGCAGGGACCTGAGACCCAGTACTTC	CASSGRQGPETQYF
TRBV5-1	.	TRBJ2-1	.	TGCGCCAGCAGTCTTAGCGGCTCCTACAATGAGCAGTTCTTC	CASSLSGSYNEQFF
TRBV29-1	.	TRBJ1-3	.	TGCAGCGGCGTCGGCGGGGACACCATATATTTT	CSGVGGDTIYF
TRBV28	.	TRBJ2-1	.	TGTGCCAGCAGTTCCAGGTCTAATGAGCAGTTCTTC	CASSSRSNEQFF
TRBV28	.	TRBJ1-5	.	TGTGCCAGCCGTGCCCGCTTGACAAGTTATCATTTT	CASRARLTSYHF
TRBV19	.	TRBJ2-5	.	TGTGCCAGTAGTCTCAGGGGAACGGGCGAGACCCAGTACTTC	CASSLRGTGETQYF
TRBV7-3	.	TRBJ1-2	once	TGTGCCAGCAGCTTAGACCGTCGCTATGGCTACACCTTC	CASSLDRRYGYTF
TRBV18	TRBD1	TRBJ1-1	.	TGTGCCAGCTCAGGGACAGGGGGCCAGAACACTGAAGCTTTCTTT	CASSGTGGQNTEAFF
TRBV4-2	.	TRBJ2-5	.	TGTGCCAGCAGCCCAGGGGAAGAATATGAGACCCAGTACTTC	CASSPGEEYETQYF
TRBV18	.	TRBJ2-1	once	TGTGCCAGCTCACCGATAGCCAGCGGAAGAAATGAGCAGTTCTTC	CASSPIASGRNEQFF
TRBV7-3	TRBD1	TRBJ2-1	.	TGTGCCAGCAGCTTAGTCCTACAGGGGTTTAATGAGCAGTTCTTC	CASSLVLQGFNEQFF
TRBV6-5	.	TRBJ1-5	.	TGTGCCAGCAGTTACTCGGGCCTAAATCAGCCCCAGCATTTT	CASSYSGLNQPQHF
TRBV28	.	TRBJ2-2	.	TGTGCCAGCAACGTCGGAGGGGGCATCGGGGAGCTGTTTTTT	CASNVGGGIGELFF
TRBV30	.	TRBJ2-6	.	TGTGCCTGGAGGGGTGAGGGGACTGGGGCCAACGTCCTGACTTTC	CAWRGEGTGANVLTF
TRBV12-5	.	TRBJ2-3	.	TGTGCTAGTGCCCTGGGGGGGGCCGGCACAGATACGCAGTATTTT	CASALGGAGTDTQYF
TRBV5-1	.	TRBJ2-1	.	TGCGCCAGCAGCGACGCGGGACAGTCGAGGGATGAGCAGTTCTTC	CASSDAGQSRDEQFF
TRBV28	.	TRBJ2-2	.	TGTGCCAGCGTGTCGGTCACCGGGGAGCTGTTTTTT	CASVSVTGELFF
TRBV6-1	.	TRBJ1-4	.	TGTGCCAGCACCGGCAATGAAAAACTGTTTTTT	CASTGNEKLFF
TRBV5-1	TRBD2	TRBJ2-5	.	TGCGCCAGCAGCTTGGCCAGGTGGGGGGAGGGCCAAGAGACCCAGTACTTC	CASSLARWGEGQETQYF
TRBV4-1	.	TRBJ2-3	.	TGCGCCAGCAGCCCGATGGGTAGCGGAGATGTAGATACGCAGTATTTT	CASSPMGSGDVDTQYF
TRBV7-9	.	TRBJ2-7	.	TGTGCCAGCAGCTCGCACCAAGGGAAAGTTTACGAGCAGTACTTC	CASSSHQGKVYEQYF
TRBV4-2	TRBD1	TRBJ2-2	.	TGTGCCAGCAGCCAACCCACAGGGGGATTGTCGGGCGCCGGGGAGCTGTTTTTT	CASSQPTGGLSGAGELFF
TRBV28	TRBD1	TRBJ2-7	.	TGTGCCAGCAGAGCAGGGACAGGCCTAGGCTACGAGCAGTACTTC	CASRAGTGLGYEQYF
TRBV5-1	TRBD2	TRBJ2-1	.	TGCGCCAGCAGCCAACCGGGACTAGCCTACAATGAGCAGTTCTTC	CASSQPGLAYNEQFF
TRBV7-9	TRBD1	TRBJ2-4	few	TGTGCCAGCAGCTCCGACAGGGTGGCGAACATTCAGTACTTC	CASSSDRVANIQYF
TRBV7-8	.	TRBJ2-7	few	TGTGCCAGCAGCTTAGCGGAAACCCTAACTAACGTCTACGAGCAGTACTTC	CASSLAETLTNVYEQYF
TRBV5-1	TRBD1	TRBJ2-7	.	TGCGCCAGCAGCTTGAGGGTGACAGGGTCCTACGAGCAGTACTTC	CASSLRVTGSYEQYF
TRBV7-8	.	TRBJ2-7	.	TGTGCCAGCAGCCGATTAAGGGGCTCCTACGAGCAGTACTTC	CASSRLRGSYEQYF
TRBV30	TRBD2	TRBJ2-1	.	TGTGCCGCATCTAGCGGGAGCACCGACAATGAGCAGTTCTTC	CAASSGSTDNEQFF
TRBV7-8	TRBD2	TRBJ2-7	.	TGTGCCAGCAGCTACCCCAGGCCCAGCGGGACTAGGGTTAGCTACGAGCAGTACTTC	CASSYPRPSGTRVSYEQYF
TRBV2	.	TRBJ2-5	few	TGTGCCAGCAGAAGAGGAGGGTCGGAGACCCAGTACTTC	CASRRGGSETQYF
TRBV19	.	TRBJ2-7	.	TGTGCCAGTAGTATAGTTGGGACGGAGGACGAGCAGTACTTC	CASSIVGTEDEQYF
TRBV7-9	TRBD1	TRBJ2-3	few	TGTGCCAGCAGCCCCCTCGACAGGGCTTTCACAGATACGCAGTATTTT	CASSPLDRAFTDTQYF
TRBV28	.	TRBJ1-2	.	TGTGCCGCGACGGACAACAACTATGGCTACACCTTC	CAATDNNYGYTF
TRBV6-7	.	TRBJ2-7	.	TGTGCCAGCAGTTACTCGCGCGGGATCCGTACGCACGAGCAGTACTTC	CASSYSRGIRTHEQYF
TRBV5-8	.	TRBJ2-5	.	TGTGCCAGCAGCCCTGAAGAGACCCAGTACTTC	CASSPEETQYF
TRBV5-1	.	TRBJ2-2	.	TGCGCCAGCAGCTTGGCCTGGGTTACCTTGAACACCGGGGAGCTGTTTTTT	CASSLAWVTLNTGELFF